This T cell receptor (beta chain) is drawn from a study of T cells after yellow fever vaccination. Study details: The fractions with low cell numbers were processed using SMART-Seq v4 Ultra Low Input.

Universal primer sites and UMIs were introduced during 5'RACE template-switching synthesis of TCR cDNA. Via MiXCR, TCRdb re-called the 5' RACE reads, giving one row per CDR3 protein. The sample includes 250,000 to 300,000 distinct CDR3 sequences, 7.5% to 9% seen only once; the top ten take about 3%. This clonotype was picked up a small number of times. As yet, its antigen is unknown. V lost 1 base and J lost 7; bases outside the gene matches: 5. Germline assignment: CDR1 SGHAT and CDR2 FQNNGV. The CDR3 covers 14 residues. Study findings and constraints: Researchers report a weaker secondary response that nonetheless peaked faster, day 5 versus 15. Post-booster reappearance was seen for most primary-vaccination clones (96% CD4, around 90% CD8).

The chain combines TRBV11-2 with TRBJ2-3, with 7 bases aligning to TRBD1. Sequences were derived from CD4+ T cells sorted from PBMCs, sampled 5 days after the yellow fever booster vaccination. The sequence derives from a man aged 18 to 29 who received the YFV17D yellow fever vaccine. The CDR3 nucleotides read TGTGCCAGCAGCTTAGGGGCAGGGGGTTATACGCAGTATTTT. It yields the protein CASSLGAGGYTQYF.